The rows below give T cell receptor beta chains drawn from one sample of a study of blood T cell repertoires in COVID-19. TCRdb's table, derived via immunoSEQ multiplex PCR, lists solely in-frame clones and lacks some. Altogether more than 95,000 clones are present, 70% to 90% being singletons, with the ten largest covering under 4%. Material for sequencing was peripheral blood. These TCRs come from a man aged 45-65 years in a cohort sampled during active COVID-19. Both conserved end residues are part of each CDR3. Fields, in order: V gene, D gene, J gene, clone size, CDR3 DNA, CDR3 protein. A D gene is named only where the DNA matches it firmly. The listing skips clone size in some rows; elsewhere it reads once, few, many or a size class.

TRBV9,TRBD1,TRBJ1-2,-,TGTGCCAGCAGGGACCCCGGACAGGCAAAGGGAGGCTACACCTTC,CASRDPGQAKGGYTF
TRBV6-1,-,TRBJ1-5,-,TGTGCCAGCAGTGAAGCGAGCGATCAGCCCCAGCATTTT,CASSEASDQPQHF
TRBV29-1,TRBD2,TRBJ2-1,-,TGCAGCGTCCTCGGACTAGCGGGACTCAATGAGCAGTTCTTC,CSVLGLAGLNEQFF
TRBV12-3/TRBV12-4,-,TRBJ1-1,-,TGTGCCAGCAGTTTACAGGGGAACACTGAAGCTTTCTTT,CASSLQGNTEAFF
TRBV6-6,TRBD2,TRBJ2-7,once,TGTGCCAGCAGTTACTCTAAATCTAGCGGGGCCTACGAGCAGTACTTC,CASSYSKSSGAYEQYF
TRBV5-1,-,TRBJ1-1,-,TGCGCCAGCAGCTTACGGTCCATGAACACTGAAGCTTTCTTT,CASSLRSMNTEAFF
TRBV24-1,TRBD1,TRBJ1-5,-,TGTGCCACCAGTGACCGACAGGGAAGCAATCAGCCCCAGCATTTT,CATSDRQGSNQPQHF
TRBV3-1/TRBV3-2,-,TRBJ2-1,once,TGTGCCAGCAGCCAACGCACTACCTACAATGAGCAGTTCTTC,CASSQRTTYNEQFF
TRBV6-5,-,TRBJ2-5,few,TGTGCCAGCAGCTACGTGGGGGCCGGGGAGACCCAGTACTTC,CASSYVGAGETQYF
TRBV28,-,TRBJ2-4,few,TGTGCCAGCAGGCCCGCTGGGACAGCGGGAAACATTCAGTACTTC,CASRPAGTAGNIQYF
TRBV19,TRBD2,TRBJ2-3,-,TGTGCCAGTGCCTGGGGGGGGTCGGTGTTAGATACGCAGTATTTT,CASAWGGSVLDTQYF
TRBV2,-,TRBJ1-5,many,TGTGCCAGCATGGAACAGGGTCGAGGGCAGCCCCAGCATTTT,CASMEQGRGQPQHF
TRBV18,TRBD1,TRBJ2-7,-,TGTGCCAGCTCACCACAAACAGGGGGCTACGAGGAGCAGTACTTC,CASSPQTGGYEEQYF
TRBV11-2,-,TRBJ2-1,-,TGTGCCAGCAGCTTAGGGGGCCAACTCAATGAGCAGTTCTTC,CASSLGGQLNEQFF
TRBV7-2,-,TRBJ1-5,-,TGTGCCAGCAGCCCGGACAGTAGTAGCAATCAGCCCCAGCATTTT,CASSPDSSSNQPQHF